This T cell receptor (gamma chain) was sequenced for a study of γδ T cells in repeated Plasmodium falciparum infection. TCRdb made new clone calls on the multiplex PCR reads using CATT. The sample contains 25,000 to 30,000 gamma-chain clones, about 3% of which appear only once. J was trimmed by 0 bases and V by 2 bases; bases with no gene match: 7. Germline assignment: CDR1 VTNTFY and CDR2 YDVSTARD (reference sequence). The CDR3 is 15 amino acids. Study results and limitations: Vgamma9/Vdelta2+ T cells showed a stable polyclonal repertoire with shared TCRgamma sequences.

Bulk repertoires came from Vgamma9/Vdelta2+ or Vdelta2-negative gammadelta T cells flow-sorted from PBMC. This clone has a count of ten or more. What it binds is unknown. The gene calls are TRGV3 and TRGJ1 or TRGJ2. The J gene was not available in TCRdb and was assigned here by matching the DNA to germline segments. This receptor was identified in a pool of human donors (malaria-infected and uninfected, not separated). Sequencing was carried out using gamma-delta T cells from blood. The CDR3 coding sequence is TGTGCCACCTGGGACACCGCTGGGAATTATTATAAGAAACTCTTT. Its protein is CATWDTAGNYYKKLF.